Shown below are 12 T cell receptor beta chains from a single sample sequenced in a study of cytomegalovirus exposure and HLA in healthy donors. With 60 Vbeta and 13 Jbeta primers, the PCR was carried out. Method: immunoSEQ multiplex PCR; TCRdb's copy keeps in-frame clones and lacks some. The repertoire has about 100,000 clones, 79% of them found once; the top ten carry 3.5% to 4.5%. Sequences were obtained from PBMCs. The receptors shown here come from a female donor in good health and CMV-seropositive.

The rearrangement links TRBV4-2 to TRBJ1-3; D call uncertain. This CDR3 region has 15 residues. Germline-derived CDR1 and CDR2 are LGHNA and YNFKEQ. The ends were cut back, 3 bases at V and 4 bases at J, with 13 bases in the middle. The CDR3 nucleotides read TGTGCCAGCAGCCAGCTCTGGAGTGCGGGAAACACCATATATTTT. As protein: CASSQLWSAGNTIYF.

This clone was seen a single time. In DNA, the CDR3 is TGTGCCAGCAGTGATTTAATGAGGACGAGCGGGAGTTCCAACTACGAGCAGTACTTC. This translates into CASSDLMRTSGSSNYEQYF. This sequence joins TRBV6-1 and TRBJ2-7, with TRBD2 matching 8 bases. Germline assignment: CDR1 MNHNS and CDR2 SASEGT. V was clipped by 3 bases and J by 3 bases; unmatched bases: 19. The CDR3 runs to 19 residues.

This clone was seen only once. CDR3: CAWSRDRGREQYF. DNA for the CDR3: TGTGCCTGGAGCCGGGACAGGGGGCGCGAGCAGTACTTC. The chain couples TRBV30 to TRBJ2-7; 12 bases are a match to TRBD1. CDR1 GTSNPN and CDR2 SVGIG come from the germline V gene (reference sequence). CDR3 size: 13 residues. Trimming took 3 bases from V and 6 from J; bases not matched to a gene: 3.

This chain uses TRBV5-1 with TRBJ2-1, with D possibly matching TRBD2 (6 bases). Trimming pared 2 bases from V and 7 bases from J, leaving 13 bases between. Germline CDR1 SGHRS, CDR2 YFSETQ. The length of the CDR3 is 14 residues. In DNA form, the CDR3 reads TGCGCCAGCAGCTTTGGGGCGGGAATGAATGAGCAGTTCTTC. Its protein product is CASSFGAGMNEQFF.

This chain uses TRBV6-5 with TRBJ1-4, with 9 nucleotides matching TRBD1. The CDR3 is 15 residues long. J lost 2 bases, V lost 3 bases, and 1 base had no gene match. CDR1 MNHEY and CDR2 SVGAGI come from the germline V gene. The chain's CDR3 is CASSYGQGTNEKLFF. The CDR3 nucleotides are TGTGCCAGCAGTTATGGACAGGGGACTAATGAAAAACTGTTTTTT.

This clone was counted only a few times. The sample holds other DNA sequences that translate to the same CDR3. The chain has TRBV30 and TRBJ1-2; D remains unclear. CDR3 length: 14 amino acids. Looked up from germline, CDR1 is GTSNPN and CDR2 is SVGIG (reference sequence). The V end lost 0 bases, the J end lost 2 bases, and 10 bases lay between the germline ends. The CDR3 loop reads CAWSVGGRNYGYTF. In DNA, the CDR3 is TGTGCCTGGAGTGTAGGTGGGCGAAACTATGGCTACACCTTC.

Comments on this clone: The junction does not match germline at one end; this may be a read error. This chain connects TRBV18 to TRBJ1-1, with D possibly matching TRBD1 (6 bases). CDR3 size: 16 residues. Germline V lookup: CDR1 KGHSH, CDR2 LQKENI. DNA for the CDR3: TGTGCCAGCTCTCCACCTTCCTTGACAGGCAACACTGAAGCTTTCTTT. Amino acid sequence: CASSPPSLTGNTEAFF.

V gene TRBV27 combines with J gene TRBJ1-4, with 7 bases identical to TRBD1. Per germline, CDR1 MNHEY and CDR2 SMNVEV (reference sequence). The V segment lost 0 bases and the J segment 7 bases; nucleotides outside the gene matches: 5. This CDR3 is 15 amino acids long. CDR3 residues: CASSLSSRGSEKLFF. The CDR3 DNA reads TGTGCCAGCAGTTTATCGAGCAGGGGGAGTGAAAAACTGTTTTTT.

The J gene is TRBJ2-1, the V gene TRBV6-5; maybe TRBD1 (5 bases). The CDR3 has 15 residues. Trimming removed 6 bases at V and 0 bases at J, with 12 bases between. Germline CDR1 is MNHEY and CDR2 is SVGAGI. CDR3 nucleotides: TGTGCCAGCAGAGCGACAGTTAGCTCCTACAATGAGCAGTTCTTC. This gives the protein CASRATVSSYNEQFF.

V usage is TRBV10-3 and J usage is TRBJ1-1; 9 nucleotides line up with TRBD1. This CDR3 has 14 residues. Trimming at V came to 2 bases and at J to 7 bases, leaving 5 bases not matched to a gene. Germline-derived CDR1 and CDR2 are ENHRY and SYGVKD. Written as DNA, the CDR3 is TGTGCCATCAGTGAGGTCGGACAGGGGTTTGAAGCTTTCTTT. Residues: CAISEVGQGFEAFF.

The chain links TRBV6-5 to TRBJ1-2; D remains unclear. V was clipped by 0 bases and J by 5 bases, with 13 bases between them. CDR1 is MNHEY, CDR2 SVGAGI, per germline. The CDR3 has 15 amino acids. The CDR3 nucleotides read TGTGCCAGCAGTTACTCTGGAGGTCGCGGGTATGGCTACACCTTC. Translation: CASSYSGGRGYGYTF.

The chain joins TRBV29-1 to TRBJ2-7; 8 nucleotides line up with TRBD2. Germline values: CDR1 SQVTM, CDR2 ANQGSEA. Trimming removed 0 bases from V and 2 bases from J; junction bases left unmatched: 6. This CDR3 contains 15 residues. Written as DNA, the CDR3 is TGCAGCGTTGAAGATCCCGGGGGGGGAGCCTACGAGCAGTACTTC. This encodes CSVEDPGGGAYEQYF.